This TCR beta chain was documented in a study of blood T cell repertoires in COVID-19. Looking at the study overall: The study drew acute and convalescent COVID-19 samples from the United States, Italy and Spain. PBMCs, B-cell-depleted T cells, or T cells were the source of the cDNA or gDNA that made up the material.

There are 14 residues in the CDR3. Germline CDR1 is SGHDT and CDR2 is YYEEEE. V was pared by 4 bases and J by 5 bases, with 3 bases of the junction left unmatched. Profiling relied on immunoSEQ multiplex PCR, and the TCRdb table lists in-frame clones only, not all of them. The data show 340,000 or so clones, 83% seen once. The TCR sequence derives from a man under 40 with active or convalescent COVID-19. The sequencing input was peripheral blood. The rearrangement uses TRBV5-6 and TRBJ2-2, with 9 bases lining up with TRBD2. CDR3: CASSPTSGTGELFF. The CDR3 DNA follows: TGTGCCAGCAGCCCGACTAGCGGAACCGGGGAGCTGTTTTTT. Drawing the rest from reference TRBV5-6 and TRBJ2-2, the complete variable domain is DAGVTQSPTHLIKTRGQQVTLRCSPKSGHDTVSWYQQALGQGPQFIFQYYEEEERQRGNFPDRFSGHQFPNYSSELNVNALLLGDSALYLCASSPTSGTGELFFGEGSRLTVL.